The 8 T cell receptor beta chains below all came from one sample that was sequenced in a study of T cells after yellow fever vaccination. Via MiXCR, TCRdb re-called the 5' RACE reads, giving one row per CDR3 protein. The sample contains about 550,000 distinct CDR3 sequences, around 21% of which appear only once. Sequenced here: PBMCs, sampled 15 days after the yellow fever booster vaccination. These receptors all come from a man aged 25-40 years who received the YFV17D yellow fever vaccine.

The chain recombines TRBV24-1 with TRBJ2-5; unclear D gene. Trimming left V 3 bases short and J 5 bases short, with 9 bases between. The germline V gene encodes CDR1 KGHDR and CDR2 SFDVKD. This CDR3 comprises 13 residues. CDR3 sequence reads: CATSDRYLETQYF. The CDR3 DNA reads as TGTGCCACCAGTGATAGGTATCTGGAGACCCAGTACTTC.

There are a few counts of this clonotype. The chain recombines TRBV9 with TRBJ2-1; 8 bases line up with TRBD2. Germline CDR1 SGDLS, CDR2 YYNGEE. This CDR3 is built from 16 residues. J lost 4 bases, V lost 3 bases, and 9 bases had no gene match. The CDR3 coding sequence is TGTGCCAGCAGCGCTCGGGGTAGCGGGACGTACAATGAGCAGTTCTTC. It codes for CASSARGSGTYNEQFF.

This clonotype has a handful of counts. V usage is TRBV6-5 and J usage is TRBJ2-6; D not certain. Germline V gene lookup returns CDR1 MNHEY and CDR2 SVGAGI. The ends were cut back, 2 bases at V and 0 bases at J, with 8 bases in the middle. The length of the CDR3 is 16 residues. As DNA, the CDR3 is TGTGCCAGCAGTTACGGGTGGATCTCTGGGGCCAACGTCCTGACTTTC. Residues: CASSYGWISGANVLTF.

The sample holds a few counts of this clonotype. The chain has TRBV7-8 and TRBJ2-1; 8 positions match TRBD2. The trim removed 5 bases at V and 7 bases at J, leaving 13 bases unmatched. The length of the CDR3 is 16 residues. Germline V CDR1 and CDR2: SGHVS, FQNEAQ. CDR3 in DNA: TGTGCCAGCAGCGGAGGGCCCGGGACTAGGTCTAATGAGCAGTTCTTC. Translated, it gives CASSGGPGTRSNEQFF.

The chain combines TRBV7-9 with TRBJ2-3; weak D call: TRBD2 (5 bases). The germline gives CDR1 SEHNR, CDR2 FQNEAQ (reference sequence). V lost 0 bases, J lost 3 bases, and 10 bases lay in between. CDR3 size: 15 residues. The CDR3 sequence is CASSLAWERTDTQYF. CDR3 sequence (DNA): TGTGCCAGCAGCTTAGCGTGGGAGAGGACAGATACGCAGTATTTT.

The table lists this clonotype with a few counts. V gene TRBV7-6 combines with J gene TRBJ2-1; weak D call: TRBD2 (6 bases). CDR3 size: 15 residues. V was clipped by 3 bases and J by 5 bases, with 14 bases between them. In germline, CDR1 is SGHVS, CDR2 FNYEAQ. CDR3: CASSFPFGGNNEQFF. In nucleotides, the CDR3 is TGTGCCAGCAGCTTCCCGTTTGGGGGGAACAATGAGCAGTTCTTC.

The chain uses TRBV29-1 and TRBJ2-5, with TRBD2 identical over 9 bases. After removal of 6 bases from V and 5 bases from J, the junction contained 10 bases not matched to a gene. Per germline, CDR1 SQVTM and CDR2 ANQGSEA. This CDR3 is built from 14 residues. In DNA form, the CDR3 reads TGCAGCGTAGAACAAGCGGGAGGTCACGAGACCCAGTACTTC. Its translation is CSVEQAGGHETQYF.

This clonotype was recorded many times. CDR3 nucleotide sequence: TGTGCCAGCAGAGCCCCGGGACTCCTCACCTACAATGAGCAGTTCTTC. It translates to CASRAPGLLTYNEQFF. The rearrangement uses TRBV28 and TRBJ2-1, with a weak D call TRBD2 (6 bases). CDR3 length: 16 amino acids. Germline assignment: CDR1 MDHEN and CDR2 SYDVKM. Deletions cut 6 bases from V and 2 bases from J, with 17 bases between.